Listed below are T cell receptor beta chains from one sample, sequenced in a study of lung T cells in sarcoidosis with Löfgren's syndrome. TCRdb fed the reads into MiXCR, producing one record per CDR3 protein. This sample has tens of thousands of distinct CDR3 sequences, with 21% found just once. Sequencing was carried out using CD4+ T cells from PBMCs. The receptor source for this set is a human donor with sarcoidosis (Löfgren's syndrome or another form), or a control subject (not recorded which). Each CDR3 is given with its conserved first and last residue. A D gene is named only where the DNA matches it firmly. Part of the rows lack a size; the others show once, few, many or a class for expanded clones.

J gene	D gene	clone size	V gene	CDR3 protein	CDR3 DNA
TRBJ1-2	-	-	TRBV12-3/TRBV12-4	CASSEGYVYTF	TGTGCCAGCAGCGAGGGGTATGTCTACACCTTC
TRBJ1-1	-	medium-sized	TRBV28	CASIRSGGTEAFF	TGTGCCAGCATTCGAAGCGGTGGCACTGAAGCTTTCTTT
TRBJ2-3	-	once	TRBV19	CASSRSAGKSTDTQYF	TGTGCCAGTAGTCGGTCAGCGGGCAAGTCCACAGATACGCAGTATTTT
TRBJ1-5	TRBD1	many	TRBV27	CASSAFGEGANQPQHF	TGTGCCAGCAGTGCGTTCGGGGAGGGGGCCAATCAGCCCCAGCATTTT
TRBJ2-1	TRBD1	few	TRBV19	CASTSGGQGGEQFF	TGTGCCTCCACCTCGGGCGGACAGGGGGGAGAGCAGTTCTTC
TRBJ1-2	-	-	TRBV20-1	CSARDAGLYDYTF	TGCAGTGCTAGAGATGCAGGGCTCTATGACTACACCTTC
TRBJ2-1	-	many	TRBV4-1	CASSQVPASSYNEQFF	TGCGCCAGCAGCCAAGTCCCAGCGAGTTCCTACAATGAGCAGTTCTTC
TRBJ2-2	-	many	TRBV25-1	CASTRVGNTGELFF	TGTGCCAGCACCAGGGTTGGTAACACCGGGGAGCTGTTTTTT
TRBJ1-5	-	few	TRBV12-3/TRBV12-4	CASSPQGTDQPQHF	TGTGCCAGCAGTCCACAGGGAACGGATCAGCCCCAGCATTTT
TRBJ2-3	TRBD1	many	TRBV4-1	CASSSLLQGSTDTQYF	TGCGCCAGCAGCTCCCTTTTACAGGGGAGCACAGATACGCAGTATTTT
TRBJ1-1	-	few	TRBV2	CASIVSGMNTEAFF	TGTGCCAGCATCGTCTCAGGCATGAACACTGAAGCTTTCTTT
TRBJ2-3	TRBD1	many	TRBV15	CATSRDLPGGADTQYF	TGTGCCACCAGCAGAGATCTCCCAGGGGGAGCAGATACGCAGTATTTT
TRBJ1-1	-	few	TRBV7-2	CASSLGGRLNTEAFF	TGTGCCAGCAGCTTAGGTGGCAGACTGAACACTGAAGCTTTCTTT
TRBJ1-3	-	-	TRBV7-9	CASSHELISGNTIYF	TGTGCCAGCAGCCACGAGTTGATCTCTGGAAACACCATATATTTT
TRBJ2-7	TRBD2	-	TRBV28	CASSSPSGSYEQYF	TGTGCCAGCAGTTCCCCTAGCGGGTCCTACGAGCAGTACTTC
TRBJ2-3	-	many	TRBV24-1	CATSDGPIVTQYF	TGTGCCACCAGTGACGGCCCAATCGTCACGCAGTATTTT
TRBJ2-7	TRBD2	-	TRBV7-2	CASTPKSGGGRYF	TGTGCCAGCACCCCAAAGAGCGGGGGAGGGCGGTACTTC
TRBJ2-7	-	-	TRBV5-1	CASSLDGRVGHEQYF	TGCGCCAGCAGCTTGGACGGGAGAGTCGGGCACGAGCAGTACTTC
TRBJ2-1	-	-	TRBV7-9	CASSLERGGPNEQFF	TGTGCCAGCAGCTTAGAACGTGGGGGGCCGAATGAGCAGTTCTTC
TRBJ1-4	-	many	TRBV28	CASSPKGEKLFF	TGTGCCAGCAGCCCGAAGGGTGAAAAACTGTTTTTT
TRBJ2-5	TRBD1	many	TRBV6-1	CASSETGEETQYF	TGTGCCAGCAGCGAGACAGGGGAAGAGACCCAGTACTTC
TRBJ1-4	-	few	TRBV14	CASSQFSGRTNEKLFF	TGTGCCAGCAGCCAATTCTCCGGGAGGACTAATGAAAAACTGTTTTTT
TRBJ2-3	-	-	TRBV19	CASSLRALDLNTQYF	TGTGCCAGTAGTCTTCGGGCCCTAGACTTAAATACGCAGTATTTT
TRBJ2-1	-	-	TRBV5-1	CASSLIAGPGLNEQFF	TGCGCCAGCAGCCTGATTGCGGGGCCTGGTCTTAATGAGCAGTTCTTC
TRBJ2-3	-	medium-sized	TRBV6-6	CASSYSLLANTDTQYF	TGTGCCAGCAGTTACTCGCTACTAGCCAACACAGATACGCAGTATTTT
TRBJ2-3	TRBD2	-	TRBV5-1	CASSLASGGGATDTQYF	TGCGCCAGCAGCTTGGCTAGCGGCGGGGGGGCCACAGATACGCAGTATTTT
TRBJ2-3	-	many	TRBV6-2/TRBV6-3	CASSYSDWSTDTQYF	TGTGCCAGCAGTTACTCGGACTGGTCCACAGATACGCAGTATTTT
TRBJ2-1	TRBD2	-	TRBV12-3/TRBV12-4	CASSLDRGSGGPFYNEQFF	TGTGCCAGCAGTTTAGATCGCGGTAGCGGGGGGCCTTTCTACAATGAGCAGTTCTTC
TRBJ2-3	TRBD2	medium-sized	TRBV6-2/TRBV6-3	CASSYSSGSTDTQYF	TGTGCCAGCAGTTACTCTAGCGGGAGCACAGATACGCAGTATTTT
TRBJ2-1	-	many	TRBV6-1	CASTADSYNEQFF	TGTGCCAGCACCGCCGACAGCTACAATGAGCAGTTCTTC
TRBJ2-1	-	many	TRBV7-2	CASSFFIDNEQFF	TGTGCCAGCAGCTTTTTTATTGACAATGAGCAGTTCTTC
TRBJ2-2	TRBD2	many	TRBV27	CASYSGRPTLRNTGELFF	TGTGCCAGCTATAGCGGGAGGCCCACCCTAAGAAACACCGGGGAGCTGTTTTTT
TRBJ2-5	-	-	TRBV11-2	CASSLDLRRGQETQYF	TGTGCCAGCAGCTTAGATCTCAGGAGGGGTCAAGAGACCCAGTACTTC
TRBJ2-4	TRBD1	many	TRBV28	CASSGQGLPLAKNIQYF	TGTGCCAGTTCTGGACAGGGTTTACCTCTAGCCAAAAACATTCAGTACTTC
TRBJ2-5	-	many	TRBV12-3/TRBV12-4	CASSSRTEYQETQYF	TGTGCCAGCAGTTCTCGGACTGAGTACCAAGAGACCCAGTACTTC
TRBJ1-1	-	-	TRBV6-2/TRBV6-3	CASNPAAGKDTEAFF	TGTGCCAGCAACCCTGCGGCAGGAAAGGACACTGAAGCTTTCTTT
TRBJ1-5	-	few	TRBV28	CASSSRRHNNQPQHF	TGTGCCAGCAGTTCAAGACGCCACAACAATCAGCCCCAGCATTTT